This is a list of T cell receptor beta chains from one sample in a study of shared clonotypes between healthy human individuals. Measured with immunoSEQ multiplex PCR; TCRdb has only the in-frame clones, and not every one. Found here are fewer than 550,000 clones, about 75% of them singletons; the top ten hold approximately 13%. The sequenced sample was PBMCs. The receptors were sampled from a woman aged 40-49 years in good health. Some clones in this sample may be carry-over from other donors' samples. Each CDR3 is given without its conserved first and last residue. Size values are once, few and many counts, or a class for expanded clones, and some rows have none.

v_call | clone_size | cdr3_aa
TRBV12-5 | NA | ASGLAQGYTQY
TRBV18 | NA | ASSPGGTDTQY
TRBV5-6 | NA | ASSFGRTGELF
TRBV27 | few | ASSLFAGTSGSYEQY
TRBV18 | NA | ASSHRDRDRLYGYT
TRBV4-1 | NA | ASSQPQGLNTEAF
TRBV7-2 | NA | ASSLAVGARFEAF
TRBV19 | NA | ASSIGAANTEAF
TRBV2 | NA | ASRMQSGGYEQY
TRBV5-6 | NA | ASSFWRGLNTEAF
TRBV6-1 | NA | ASIGRTNEKLF
TRBV14 | NA | ASSLSGREQF
TRBV4-1 | NA | ASSREGTADTGELF
TRBV29-1 | NA | SVELAGGETQY
TRBV6-5 | NA | ASSSRTLRYGYT
TRBV2 | NA | ASSDPKGGTGGPQY
TRBV18 | NA | ASSQGARGTEAF
TRBV27 | NA | ASSLRTSGGAGELF
TRBV29-1 | NA | SVGLGGSAETQY
TRBV5-1 | NA | ASSLGESLNQPQH
TRBV7-8 | NA | ASSLEAGHTDTQY
TRBV6-5 | once | ASSYQAGTFYEQY
TRBV7-3 | NA | ASSVTGLANTGELF
TRBV5-1 | NA | ASSSTGGPRKT
TRBV2 | NA | ASSEAEGGGQY
TRBV2 | NA | ASSTGLGETQY
TRBV10-3 | NA | AISEGVGKETQY
TRBV14 | NA | ASSLTSYEQY
TRBV2 | NA | ASSAVSYEQY
TRBV29-1 | NA | SVNNPGAPYNEQF
TRBV27 | NA | ASSFRRTGLAF
TRBV7-9 | NA | ASSEMRGQY
TRBV4-1 | NA | ASSQDQENVPGRWGLF
TRBV6-5 | NA | ASKGEGIGQETQY
TRBV5-1 | NA | ASSFQTSATDTQY
TRBV9 | NA | ASSLGVSGRMVDTQY
TRBV30 | few | AWSSSPNTGELF
TRBV5-1 | NA | ASSLGPAGNTIY
TRBV2 | NA | ASRAGWSGYT
TRBV7-6 | NA | ASSLEPMNTEAF
TRBV28 | NA | ASSWARKVGLGSTDTQY
TRBV2 | NA | ASRYHRDYT